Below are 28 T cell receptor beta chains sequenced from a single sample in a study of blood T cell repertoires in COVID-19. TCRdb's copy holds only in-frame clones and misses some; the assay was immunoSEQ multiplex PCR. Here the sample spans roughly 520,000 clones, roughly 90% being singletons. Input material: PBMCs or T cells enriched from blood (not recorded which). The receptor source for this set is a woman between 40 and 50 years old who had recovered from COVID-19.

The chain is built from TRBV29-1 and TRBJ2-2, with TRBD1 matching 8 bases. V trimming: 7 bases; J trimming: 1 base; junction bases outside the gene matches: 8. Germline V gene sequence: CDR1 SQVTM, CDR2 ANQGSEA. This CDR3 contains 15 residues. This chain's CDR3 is CSARAGTGNTGELFF. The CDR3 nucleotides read TGCAGCGCCCGAGCCGGGACAGGGAACACCGGGGAGCTGTTTTTT.

The CDR3 reads CASSSYPGLAINNEQFF. DNA of the CDR3: TGTGCCAGCAGCTCGTACCCCGGACTAGCGATAAACAATGAGCAGTTCTTC. This chain joins TRBV2 and TRBJ2-1, with 9 bases aligning to TRBD2. The V and J ends lost 6 bases and 5 bases, in that order; junction bases with no gene match: 14. The CDR3 has 17 amino acids. CDR1 SNHLY and CDR2 FYNNEI come from the germline V gene.

The CDR3: CASSQNRGSGTEAFF. CDR3 nucleotide sequence: TGCGCCAGCAGCCAGAACAGGGGTTCGGGCACTGAAGCTTTCTTT. The chain uses TRBV4-1 and TRBJ1-1; 7 nucleotides match TRBD1. With 3 bases clipped from V and 4 bases from J, the junction kept 8 bases outside the gene matches. The CDR3 loop spans 15 amino acids. CDR1 and CDR2 (germline): MGHRA, YSYEKL.

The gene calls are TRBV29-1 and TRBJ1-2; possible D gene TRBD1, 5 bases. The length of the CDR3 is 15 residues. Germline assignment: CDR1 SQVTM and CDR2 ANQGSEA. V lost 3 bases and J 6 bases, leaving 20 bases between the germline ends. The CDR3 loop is CSVDPLVRGGDGYTF. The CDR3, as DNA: TGCAGCGTTGACCCACTAGTGAGGGGAGGAGATGGCTACACCTTC.

CDR3 protein: CASSSSDRGDNEQFF. CDR3 coding DNA: TGCGCCAGCAGCTCGTCCGACAGGGGGGACAATGAGCAGTTCTTC. This chain uses TRBV5-1 with TRBJ2-1; 9 bases are shared with TRBD1. This CDR3 contains 15 residues. The junction had 6 bases not matched to a gene; V was cut back by 3 bases and J by 5 bases. The germline gives CDR1 SGHRS, CDR2 YFSETQ.

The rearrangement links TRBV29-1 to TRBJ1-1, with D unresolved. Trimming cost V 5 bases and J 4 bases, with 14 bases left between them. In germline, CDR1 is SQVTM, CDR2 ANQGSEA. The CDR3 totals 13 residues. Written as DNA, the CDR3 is TGCAGCGTTTGGATCGGGGTGGGCACTGAAGCTTTCTTT. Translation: CSVWIGVGTEAFF.

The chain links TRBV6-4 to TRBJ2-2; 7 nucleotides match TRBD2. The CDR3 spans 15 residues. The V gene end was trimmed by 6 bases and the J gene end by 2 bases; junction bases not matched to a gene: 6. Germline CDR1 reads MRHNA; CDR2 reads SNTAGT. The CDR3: CASSLLAFNTGELFF. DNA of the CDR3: TGTGCCAGCAGCCTACTAGCGTTTAACACCGGGGAGCTGTTTTTT.

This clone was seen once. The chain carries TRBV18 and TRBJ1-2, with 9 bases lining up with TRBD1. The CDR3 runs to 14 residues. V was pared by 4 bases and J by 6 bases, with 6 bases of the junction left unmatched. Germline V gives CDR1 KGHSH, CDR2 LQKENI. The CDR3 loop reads CASSLDRGSNGYTF. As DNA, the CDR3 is TGTGCCAGCTCACTGGACAGGGGCTCTAATGGCTACACCTTC.

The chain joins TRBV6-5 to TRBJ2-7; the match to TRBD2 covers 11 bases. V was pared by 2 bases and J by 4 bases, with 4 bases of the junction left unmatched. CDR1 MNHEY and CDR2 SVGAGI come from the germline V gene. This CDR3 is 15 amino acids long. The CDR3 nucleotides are TGTGCCAGCAGTTACGGGGGGACTAGCGGATACGAGCAGTACTTC. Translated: CASSYGGTSGYEQYF.

The DNA of the CDR3 is TGTGCCAGCAGCATAAGACTAGCTCCAGCAGAAGAGCAGTTCTTC. This codes for CASSIRLAPAEEQFF. This chain joins TRBV7-8 and TRBJ2-1; 7 positions match TRBD2. V lost 5 bases, J lost 10 bases, and 14 bases stayed unmatched. Germline-derived CDR1 and CDR2 are SGHVS and FQNEAQ. CDR3 length equals 15 residues.

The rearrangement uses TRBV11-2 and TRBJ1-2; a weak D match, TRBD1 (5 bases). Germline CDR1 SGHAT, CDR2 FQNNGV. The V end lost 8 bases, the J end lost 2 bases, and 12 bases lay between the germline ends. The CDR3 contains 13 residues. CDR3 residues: CASRNPGNYGYTF. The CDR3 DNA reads TGTGCCAGCCGAAACCCAGGGAACTATGGCTACACCTTC.

The CDR3 sequence: CSVQGTLPFF. CDR3 DNA: TGCAGTGTTCAGGGGACCTTACCGTTCTTC. V gene TRBV20-1 combines with J gene TRBJ2-1; weak D call: TRBD1 (6 bases). CDR3 length: 10 amino acids. V was clipped by 7 bases and J by 15 bases, with 16 bases between them. Looked up from germline, CDR1 is DFQATT and CDR2 is SNEGSKA (reference sequence).

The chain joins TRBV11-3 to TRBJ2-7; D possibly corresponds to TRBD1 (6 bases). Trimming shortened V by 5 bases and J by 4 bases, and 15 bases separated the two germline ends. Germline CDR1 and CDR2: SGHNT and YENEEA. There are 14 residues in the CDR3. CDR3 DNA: TGTGCCAGCAGCCTCTCAGGGGAGACATACGAGCAGTACTTC. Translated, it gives CASSLSGETYEQYF.

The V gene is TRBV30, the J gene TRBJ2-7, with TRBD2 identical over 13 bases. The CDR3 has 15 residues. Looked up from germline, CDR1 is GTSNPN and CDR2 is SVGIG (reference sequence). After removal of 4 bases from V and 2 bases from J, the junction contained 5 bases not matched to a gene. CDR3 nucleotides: TGTGCCTGGACTCGCGGACTAGCGGGGGCCTACGAGCAGTACTTC. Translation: CAWTRGLAGAYEQYF.

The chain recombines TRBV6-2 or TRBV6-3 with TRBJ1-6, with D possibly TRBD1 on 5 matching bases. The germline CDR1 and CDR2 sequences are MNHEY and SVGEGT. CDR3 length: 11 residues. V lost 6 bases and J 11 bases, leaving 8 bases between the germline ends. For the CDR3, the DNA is TGTGCCAGCAGCCAAGGGGCACCCCTCCACTTT. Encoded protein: CASSQGAPLHF.

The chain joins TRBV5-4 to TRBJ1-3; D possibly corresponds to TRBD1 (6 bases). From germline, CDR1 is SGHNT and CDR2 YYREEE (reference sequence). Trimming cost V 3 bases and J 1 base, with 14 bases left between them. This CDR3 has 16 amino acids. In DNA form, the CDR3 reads TGTGCCAGCAGCTCTTCGGGGGGCTTATCTGGAAACACCATATATTTT. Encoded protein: CASSSSGGLSGNTIYF.

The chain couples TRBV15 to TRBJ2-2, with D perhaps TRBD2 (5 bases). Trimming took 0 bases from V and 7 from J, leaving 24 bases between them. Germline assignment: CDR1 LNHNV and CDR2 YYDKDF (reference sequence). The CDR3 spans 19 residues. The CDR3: CATSRDLGMVEDHDGELFF. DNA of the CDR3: TGTGCCACCAGCAGAGATCTCGGGATGGTGGAGGACCACGACGGGGAGCTGTTTTTT.

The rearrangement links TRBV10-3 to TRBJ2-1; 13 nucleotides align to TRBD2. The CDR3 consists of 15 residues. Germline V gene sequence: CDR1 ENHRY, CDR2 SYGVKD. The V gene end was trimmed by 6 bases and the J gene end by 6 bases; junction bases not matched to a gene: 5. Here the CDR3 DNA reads TGTGCCATCAGGGGTGGACTAGCGGGAGCCAATGAGCAGTTCTTC. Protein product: CAIRGGLAGANEQFF.

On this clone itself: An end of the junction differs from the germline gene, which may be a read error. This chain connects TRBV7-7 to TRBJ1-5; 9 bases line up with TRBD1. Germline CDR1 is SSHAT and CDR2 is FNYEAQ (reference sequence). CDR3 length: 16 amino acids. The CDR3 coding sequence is TGTGCTAGCAGCTTATCGACAGGGGGAAACAATCAGCCCCAGCATTTT. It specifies CASSLSTGGNNQPQHF.

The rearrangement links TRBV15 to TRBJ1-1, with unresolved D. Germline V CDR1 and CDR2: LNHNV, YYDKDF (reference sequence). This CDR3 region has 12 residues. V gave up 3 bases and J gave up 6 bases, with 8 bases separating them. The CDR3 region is CATSSEMAEAFF. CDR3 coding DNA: TGTGCCACCAGCAGTGAGATGGCTGAAGCTTTCTTT. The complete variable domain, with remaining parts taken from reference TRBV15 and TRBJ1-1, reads DAMVIQNPRYQVTQFGKPVTLSCSQTLNHNVMYWYQQKSSQAPKLLFHYYDKDFNNEADTPDNFQSRRPNTSFCFLDIRSPGLGDTAMYLCATSSEMAEAFFGQGTRLTVV.

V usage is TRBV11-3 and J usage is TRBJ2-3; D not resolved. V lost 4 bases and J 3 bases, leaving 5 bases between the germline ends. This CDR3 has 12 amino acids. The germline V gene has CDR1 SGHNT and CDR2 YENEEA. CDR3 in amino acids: CASSSQTDTQYF. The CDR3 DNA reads TGTGCCAGCAGCTCACAGACAGATACGCAGTATTTT.

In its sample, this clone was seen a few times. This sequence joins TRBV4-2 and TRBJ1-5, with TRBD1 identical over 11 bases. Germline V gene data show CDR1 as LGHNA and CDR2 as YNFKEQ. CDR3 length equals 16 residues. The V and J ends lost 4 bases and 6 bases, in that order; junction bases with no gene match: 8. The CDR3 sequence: CASSPLGTGGTQPQHF. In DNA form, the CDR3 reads TGTGCCAGCAGCCCGCTTGGGACAGGGGGGACTCAGCCCCAGCATTTT.

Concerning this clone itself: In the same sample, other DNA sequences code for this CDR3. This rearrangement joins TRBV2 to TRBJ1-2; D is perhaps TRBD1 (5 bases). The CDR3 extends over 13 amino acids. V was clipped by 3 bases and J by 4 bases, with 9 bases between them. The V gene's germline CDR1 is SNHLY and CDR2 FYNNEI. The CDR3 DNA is TGTGCCAGCAGTGAGAGACAGCTCTATGGCTACACCTTC. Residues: CASSERQLYGYTF.

The CDR3 nucleotides are TGTGCCAGCAGCCCCGGGACAGGGGATGCTCAGCCCCAGCATTTT. Its translation is CASSPGTGDAQPQHF. The chain uses TRBV7-2 and TRBJ1-5, with TRBD1 matching over 10 bases. Germline CDR1 is SGHTA and CDR2 is FQGNSA. The CDR3 runs to 15 residues. After removal of 5 bases from V and 6 bases from J, the junction contained 7 bases not matched to a gene.

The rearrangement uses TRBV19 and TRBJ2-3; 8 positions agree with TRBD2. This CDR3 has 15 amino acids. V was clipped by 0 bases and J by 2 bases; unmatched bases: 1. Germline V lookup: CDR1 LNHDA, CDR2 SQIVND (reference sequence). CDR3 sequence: CASSIELAVTDTQYF. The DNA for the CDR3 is TGTGCCAGTAGTATAGAACTAGCGGTCACAGATACGCAGTATTTT.

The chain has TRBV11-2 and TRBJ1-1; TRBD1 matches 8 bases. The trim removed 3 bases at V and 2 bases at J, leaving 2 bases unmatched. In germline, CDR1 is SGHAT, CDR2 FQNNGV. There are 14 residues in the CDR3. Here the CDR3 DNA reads TGTGCCAGCAGCTTTGACAGGGGAAACACTGAAGCTTTCTTT. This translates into CASSFDRGNTEAFF.

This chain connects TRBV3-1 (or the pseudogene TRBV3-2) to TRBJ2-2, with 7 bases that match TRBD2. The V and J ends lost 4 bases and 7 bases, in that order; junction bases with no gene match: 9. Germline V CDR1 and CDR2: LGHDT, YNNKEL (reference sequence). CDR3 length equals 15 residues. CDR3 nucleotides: TGTGCCAGCAGCCGAACCGGGACTACCGTCGGGGAGCTGTTTTTT. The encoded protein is CASSRTGTTVGELFF.

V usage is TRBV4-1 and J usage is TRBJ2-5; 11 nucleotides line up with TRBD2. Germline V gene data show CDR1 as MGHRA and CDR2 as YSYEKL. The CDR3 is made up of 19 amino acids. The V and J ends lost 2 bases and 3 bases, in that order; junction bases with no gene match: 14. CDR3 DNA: TGCGCCAGCAGCCAACCTCTTGGTACCGGGACTAGCGGAAAAGAGACCCAGTACTTC. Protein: CASSQPLGTGTSGKETQYF.